This T cell receptor beta chain is drawn from a study of blood T cells in healthy people across ages. Findings and caveats of the study: There were more naive CD4+ cells and higher diversity in long-lived donors than in aged donors.

A second PCR of about 6 to 12 cycles used a sample-barcoded 5' primer and a J-beta primer mix. TCRdb processed the 5' RACE reads anew with MiXCR; each CDR3 protein has one entry. The data contain some 1.6 million distinct CDR3 sequences, approximately 32% of them singletons. V was cut by 1 base and J by 4 bases, with 15 bases left in between. Germline-derived CDR1 and CDR2 are LGHDT and YNNKEL (reference sequence). The CDR3 runs 16 residues. Points on this clonotype: What it recognizes is unknown.

The authors isolated at least 6.5 million PBMCs per sample. Sequenced: blood. The chain recombines TRBV3-1 with TRBJ2-3; D is uncertain. The receptor was isolated from a woman in her thirties in good health. CDR3 sequence: CASSQGPRLLADTQYF. In nucleotides, the CDR3 is TGTGCCAGCAGCCAAGGCCCCAGGCTACTGGCAGATACGCAGTATTTT.